The 26 T cell receptor beta chains reported below all come from one sample, sequenced in a study of blood T cell repertoires in COVID-19. Assay: immunoSEQ multiplex PCR; the TCRdb copy retains only in-frame clones and omits some. Found here are about 41,000 clones, about four fifths of them singletons; the top ten hold around 42%. The sequenced sample consisted of peripheral blood. These receptors all come from a woman of 80 years or more with active or convalescent COVID-19.

The gene calls are TRBV7-8 and TRBJ2-1, with D tentatively TRBD2 (5 bases). The CDR3 covers 13 residues. V lost 1 base, J lost 7 bases, and 8 bases lay in between. The germline gives CDR1 SGHVS, CDR2 FQNEAQ. The CDR3 DNA reads as TGTGCCAGCAGCTTAGACCGGGGTAATGAGCAGTTCTTC. This translates into CASSLDRGNEQFF.

The chain carries TRBV28 and TRBJ2-7; TRBD2 matches at 11 bases. V shed 8 bases and J 3 bases; nucleotides not matched to a gene: 0. This CDR3 is built from 12 residues. In germline, CDR1 is MDHEN, CDR2 SYDVKM. CDR3 nucleotide sequence: TGTGCCAGCGGGACTAGCGGCTACGAGCAGTACTTC. Amino acids: CASGTSGYEQYF.

The rearrangement joins TRBV27 to TRBJ2-7, with TRBD1 as a possible D gene (6 bases). CDR3 length: 16 amino acids. Trimming stripped 6 bases from V and 0 bases from J, with 18 bases between. CDR1 MNHEY and CDR2 SMNVEV come from the germline V gene (reference sequence). CDR3 DNA: TGTGCCAGCAGCAGTTGGGAAGGGGGAAGCTCCTACGAGCAGTACTTC. This encodes CASSSWEGGSSYEQYF.

The chain joins TRBV7-2 to TRBJ1-2; 8 nucleotides agree with TRBD1. Unmatched junction bases numbered 11, after V lost 5 bases and J lost 6 bases. Per the germline V gene, CDR1 is SGHTA and CDR2 is FQGNSA. CDR3 length equals 15 residues. CDR3 residues: CASSQGAGGAHGYTF. CDR3 bases: TGTGCCAGCAGCCAAGGCGCAGGGGGCGCACATGGCTACACCTTC.

V and J are TRBV18 and TRBJ2-7, with 11 bases matching TRBD1. Losses at the gene ends were 4 bases for V and 7 bases for J; bases not matched to a gene: 6. In germline, CDR1 is KGHSH, CDR2 LQKENI. CDR3 length: 14 residues. CDR3 sequence: CASSLGQGAKEQYF. In nucleotides, the CDR3 is TGTGCCAGCTCACTCGGACAGGGGGCTAAAGAGCAGTACTTC.

The rearrangement joins TRBV29-1 to TRBJ2-5; 8 bases are a match to TRBD1. V was clipped by 6 bases and J by 4 bases; unmatched bases: 7. There are 13 residues in the CDR3. The germline CDR1 and CDR2 sequences are SQVTM and ANQGSEA. CDR3 sequence: CSVDRELGETQYF. As DNA, the CDR3 is TGCAGCGTGGACAGGGAGTTGGGAGAGACCCAGTACTTC.

V and J are TRBV29-1 and TRBJ2-7; the D is unclear. Germline V gene data show CDR1 as SQVTM and CDR2 as ANQGSEA. Trimming cost V 4 bases and J 6 bases, with 10 bases left between them. This CDR3 spans 11 amino acids. The CDR3 loop reads CSVVALSEQYF. The CDR3 nucleotides are TGCAGCGTTGTTGCGTTGTCCGAGCAGTACTTC.

V is TRBV5-5 and J is TRBJ2-3, with 8 bases fitting TRBD2. This CDR3 is built from 17 residues. V lost 4 bases, J lost 0 bases, and 10 bases stayed unmatched. Germline V CDR1 and CDR2: SGHKS, YYEKEE (reference sequence). Here the CDR3 reads CASSRSSGPTSTDTQYF. In DNA form, the CDR3 reads TGTGCCAGCAGCCGTTCTAGCGGGCCTACTAGCACAGATACGCAGTATTTT. The whole variable domain, filled in from reference TRBV5-5 and TRBJ2-3, reads DAGVTQSPTHLIKTRGQQVTLRCSPISGHKSVSWYQQVLGQGPQFIFQYYEKEERGRGNFPDRFSARQFPNYSSELNVNALLLGDSALYLCASSRSSGPTSTDTQYFGPGTRLTVL.

This clone was seen only once. The chain is built from TRBV19 and TRBJ2-5, with 9 nucleotides matching TRBD2. CDR1 is LNHDA and CDR2 is SQIVND in the germline V gene (reference sequence). The J segment lost 2 bases and the V segment lost 3 bases, leaving 13 bases of the junction unmatched. The CDR3 contains 18 residues. CDR3: CASSIRAGGLHSQETQYF. The CDR3 DNA reads TGTGCCAGTAGTATCCGAGCGGGAGGACTACACTCACAAGAGACCCAGTACTTC.

The chain combines TRBV6-6 with TRBJ2-5; D remains ambiguous. CDR1 and CDR2 from the germline V gene are MNHNY and SVGAGI (reference sequence). CDR3 size: 11 residues. V lost 6 bases and J 1 base, leaving 3 bases between the germline ends. CDR3 sequence: CASRLQETQYF. Here the CDR3 DNA reads TGTGCCAGCAGACTCCAAGAGACCCAGTACTTC.

CDR3 region: CASSSPGGNEQFF. CDR3 DNA: TGTGCCAGCAGTTCCCCCGGGGGTAATGAGCAGTTCTTC. This chain links TRBV12-3 or TRBV12-4 with TRBJ2-1, with a weak D call TRBD2 (6 bases). V lost 4 bases to trimming and J lost 7 bases, with 11 bases between them. This CDR3 is 13 amino acids long.

The CDR3 bases are TGTGCCAGCAGCTCGACCGGACTAGTGGGGGGGCGCACAGATACGCAGTATTTT. Amino acids: CASSSTGLVGGRTDTQYF. V is TRBV11-2 and J is TRBJ2-3; TRBD2 is a possible D gene (7 bases). Trimming pared 4 bases from V and 1 base from J, leaving 21 bases between. The length of the CDR3 is 18 residues. Germline V gene sequence: CDR1 SGHAT, CDR2 FQNNGV.

The chain recombines TRBV30 with TRBJ2-3, with 8 bases that match TRBD2. CDR3 length: 19 amino acids. V shed 3 bases and J 1 base; nucleotides not matched to a gene: 18. CDR1 GTSNPN and CDR2 SVGIG come from the germline V gene (reference sequence). CDR3 sequence (DNA): TGTGCCTGGAGGCCTATTTTTAGCGGGGACTTAAGACGCACAGATACGCAGTATTTT. It codes for CAWRPIFSGDLRRTDTQYF. Based on the CDR3 plus reference TRBV30 and TRBJ2-3, the full variable domain is SQTIHQWPATLVQPVGSPLSLECTVEGTSNPNLYWYRQAAGRGLQLLFYSVGIGQISSEVPQNLSASRPQDRQFILSSKKLLLSDSGFYLCAWRPIFSGDLRRTDTQYFGPGTRLTVL.

The chain's CDR3 is CASTYQGQGAGQPQHF. The CDR3 bases are TGTGCCAGTACCTACCAGGGACAGGGGGCAGGTCAGCCCCAGCATTTT. The chain uses TRBV19 and TRBJ1-5; 12 positions agree with TRBD1. Germline assignment: CDR1 LNHDA and CDR2 SQIVND (reference sequence). This CDR3 has 16 amino acids. With V trimmed by 7 bases and J by 6 bases, 10 bases remained unmatched.

This chain connects TRBV6-5 to TRBJ2-7; 11 bases agree with TRBD2. This CDR3 is 16 amino acids long. The germline V gene encodes CDR1 MNHEY and CDR2 SVGAGI. The ends lost 2 bases at V and 2 bases at J; junction bases unmatched: 5. In DNA form, the CDR3 reads TGTGCCAGCAGTTACGAAGGGACTAGCGGTACCTACGAGCAGTACTTC. Protein sequence: CASSYEGTSGTYEQYF.

V and J are TRBV19 and TRBJ1-5, with D possibly being TRBD1 (5 bases). The V gene's germline CDR1 is LNHDA and CDR2 SQIVND (reference sequence). This CDR3 region has 13 residues. With 3 bases removed from V and 7 bases from J, the gap between germline ends came to 10 bases. The CDR3 nucleotides read TGTGCCAGTAGTATTTCGGGGGGACAGCCCCAGCATTTT. Its translation is CASSISGGQPQHF.

J is TRBJ2-5 and V is TRBV30; 7 bases fit TRBD2. Per the germline V gene, CDR1 is GTSNPN and CDR2 is SVGIG (reference sequence). Trimming cost V 8 bases and J 7 bases; bases outside gene matches: 13. There are 13 residues in the CDR3. CDR3 region: CAGGGGGQVTQYF. The CDR3 nucleotides read TGTGCCGGAGGTGGGGGAGGGCAGGTGACCCAGTACTTC.

The chain has TRBV3-1 (or the pseudogene TRBV3-2) and TRBJ1-6, with 7 bases matching TRBD1. V dropped 5 bases and J dropped 4; count of bases not matched to a gene: 5. The V gene's germline CDR1 is LGHDT and CDR2 YNNKEL (reference sequence). CDR3 size: 15 residues. The DNA of the CDR3 is TGTGCCAGCAGCAATCGGGACAGTTATAATTCACCCCTCCACTTT. Amino acids: CASSNRDSYNSPLHF.

The chain is built from TRBV6-5 and TRBJ2-3, with TRBD2 as a possible D gene (5 bases). The CDR3 consists of 15 residues. Between the trimmed V and J ends, which lost 11 bases and 2 bases, there was a span of 20 bases. Looked up from germline, CDR1 is MNHEY and CDR2 is SVGAGI. The CDR3 nucleotides are TGTGCCCGCTTTGGAGGCCCGGTTCCCACAGATACGCAGTATTTT. Its translation: CARFGGPVPTDTQYF.

CDR3 sequence (DNA): TGTGCCACCAGTGATGGTAGCGGGAGCGGCGATGAGCAGTTCTTC. This codes for CATSDGSGSGDEQFF. The chain employs TRBV24-1 and TRBJ2-1; the match to TRBD2 covers 9 bases. Germline CDR1 reads KGHDR; CDR2 reads SFDVKD. J gave up 8 bases and V 3 bases, and 7 bases lay outside the gene matches. This CDR3 comprises 15 residues.

The V gene is TRBV18, the J gene TRBJ2-7; possibly TRBD1 for D (7 bases). The length of the CDR3 is 13 residues. Per the germline V gene, CDR1 is KGHSH and CDR2 is LQKENI. Trimming took 3 bases from V and 3 from J, leaving 9 bases between them. The CDR3 is CASSPRDSYEQYF. The DNA of the CDR3 is TGTGCCAGCTCACCGCGGGACAGCTACGAGCAGTACTTC.

In this sample, this clone turned up once. The chain combines TRBV28 with TRBJ1-5, with D perhaps TRBD1 (6 bases). The CDR3 is 17 residues long. The germline V gene encodes CDR1 MDHEN and CDR2 SYDVKM. The V end lost 6 bases, the J end lost 3 bases, and 21 bases lay between the germline ends. Written as DNA, the CDR3 is TGTGCCAGCAGCGCCGATTGGACAGCCAAAAACAATCAGCCCCAGCATTTT. Amino acids: CASSADWTAKNNQPQHF.

As DNA, the CDR3 is TGTGCCAGCAGTTTACCACGGGGACAGGGGGCAAGTGGCTACACCTTC. It translates to CASSLPRGQGASGYTF. This chain joins TRBV28 and TRBJ1-2; 12 bases match TRBD1. CDR3 length: 16 amino acids. J gave up 7 bases and V 2 bases, and 8 bases lay outside the gene matches. CDR1 and CDR2 (germline): MDHEN, SYDVKM.

This chain uses TRBV3-1 (or the pseudogene TRBV3-2) with TRBJ2-1; the D is unclear. The CDR3 is 13 residues long. CDR1 is LGHDT, CDR2 YNNKEL, per germline (reference sequence). Trimming took off 3 bases at V and 8 bases at J, with 11 bases between the two ends. This CDR3 reads CASSHSLLDEQFF. CDR3 coding DNA: TGTGCCAGCAGCCACTCCCTGCTAGATGAGCAGTTCTTC.

This sequence joins TRBV28 and TRBJ2-2, with TRBD2 matching 7 bases. The length of the CDR3 is 12 residues. In germline, CDR1 is MDHEN, CDR2 SYDVKM. With V trimmed by 8 bases and J by 4 bases, 1 base remained unmatched. The CDR3 spells CASGLVTGELFF. For the CDR3, the DNA is TGTGCCAGCGGACTAGTCACCGGGGAGCTGTTTTTT.

This chain connects TRBV4-3 to TRBJ2-2; TRBD2 agrees at 10 bases. CDR3 length: 17 amino acids. Germline CDR1 reads LGHNA; CDR2 reads YSLEER. V dropped 0 bases and J dropped 5; count of bases not matched to a gene: 6. The CDR3 loop is CASSQEGSGRGTGELFF. CDR3 coding DNA: TGCGCCAGCAGCCAAGAAGGAAGCGGGAGGGGGACCGGGGAGCTGTTTTTT.